One sample yielded the 3 T cell receptor beta chains listed below, sequenced in a study of T cells in Graves' hyperthyroidism and ophthalmopathy. Amplified regions were TCR beta CDR3 sequences from RNA transcripts. When the TCR CDR3 underwent first-round RT-PCR, the HTBI primer set was used. TCRdb re-called the multiplex PCR reads through MiXCR, storing one row per CDR3 protein. Of a few hundred thousand distinct CDR3 sequences in the sample, 20% to 25% are singletons; the top ten hold over 55%. Material: blood. The receptors stem from a man aged 25 to 40 with Graves' ophthalmopathy.

This clonotype was seen a few times. V usage is TRBV6-2 or TRBV6-3 and J usage is TRBJ1-5, with a possible D match to TRBD1 (5 bases). With 5 bases removed from V and 1 base from J, the gap between germline ends came to 6 bases. Germline lookup yields CDR1 MNHEY and CDR2 SVGEGT. The CDR3 is made up of 13 amino acids. CDR3 sequence: CASSDRSNQPQHF. In DNA form, the CDR3 reads TGTGCCAGCAGTGACAGAAGCAATCAGCCCCAGCATTTT.

This clonotype has a count of ten or more. The chain employs TRBV11-2 and TRBJ2-7, with no clear D. V was clipped by 5 bases and J by 0 bases, with 8 bases between them. The CDR3 is 13 amino acids. CDR1 is SGHAT, CDR2 FQNNGV, per germline. The CDR3 loop is CASSVDDSYEQYF. In DNA form, the CDR3 reads TGTGCCAGCAGCGTGGACGACTCCTACGAGCAGTACTTC.

The rearrangement uses TRBV20-1 and TRBJ2-1; maybe TRBD1 (5 bases). This CDR3 has 14 amino acids. V was trimmed by 4 bases and J by 1 base, leaving 11 bases between them. Looked up from germline, CDR1 is DFQATT and CDR2 is SNEGSKA (reference sequence). The CDR3 bases are TGCAGTGCTATGGGGCTTACGTCCTACAATGAGCAGTTCTTC. Its protein product is CSAMGLTSYNEQFF.